In this sample, the clone carrying this TCR beta chain turned up once. Using immunoSEQ multiplex PCR, the repertoire was profiled, and TCRdb retains in-frame clones only, with some absent. This sample has a few hundred thousand clones, with around four fifths found just once. The CDR3 consists of 14 residues. Per germline, CDR1 SGHRS and CDR2 YFSETQ. Trimming took off 5 bases at V and 1 base at J, with 12 bases between the two ends. This record comes from a study of blood T cell repertoires in COVID-19. At the level of the study: Sites across the United States, Italy and Spain contributed samples from acute and convalescent COVID-19. PBMCs, B-cell-depleted T cells, or T cells were the source of the cDNA or gDNA that made up the material.

The chain combines TRBV5-1 with TRBJ2-5; D remains unclear. This sequence was found in a man aged 25 to 40 with active or convalescent COVID-19. The source material was peripheral blood. CDR3 DNA: TGCGCCAGCAGGCAGGCGTCGTCCCAAGAGACCCAGTACTTC. Its translation: CASRQASSQETQYF.